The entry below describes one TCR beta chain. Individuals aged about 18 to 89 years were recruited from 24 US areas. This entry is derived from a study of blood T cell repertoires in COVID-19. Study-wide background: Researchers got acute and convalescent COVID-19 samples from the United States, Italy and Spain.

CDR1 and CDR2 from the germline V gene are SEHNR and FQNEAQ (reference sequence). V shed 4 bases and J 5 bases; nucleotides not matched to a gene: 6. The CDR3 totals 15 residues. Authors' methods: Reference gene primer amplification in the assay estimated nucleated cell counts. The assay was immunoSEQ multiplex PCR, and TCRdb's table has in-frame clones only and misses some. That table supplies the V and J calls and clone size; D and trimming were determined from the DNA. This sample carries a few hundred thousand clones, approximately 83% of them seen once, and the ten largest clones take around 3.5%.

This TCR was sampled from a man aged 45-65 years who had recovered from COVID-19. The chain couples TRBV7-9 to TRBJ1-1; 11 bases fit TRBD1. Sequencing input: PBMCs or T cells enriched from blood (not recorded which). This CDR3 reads CASSYPGTGGTEAFF. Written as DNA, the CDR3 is TGTGCCAGCAGCTATCCCGGGACAGGGGGTACTGAAGCTTTCTTT.